Sequencing of this T cell receptor beta chain was carried out in a study of vaccination effects on CD4 cells after COVID-19. Study overall: A couple of convalescent patients each provided a sample, at 16 days and at one week before vaccination.

In the ViraFEST assay, antigen-specific CD4+ clonotypes were identified by expansion after peptide-pool stimulation. It was after 10 days of culture that CD4+ T cells were isolated. PCR-confirmed SARS-CoV-2 infection occurred in the person between March and December 2020. On days 3 and 7, fresh IL-2 medium replaced half the medium. CDR1 and CDR2 (germline): SGHTA, FQGNSA. The J segment lost 2 bases and the V segment lost 1 base, leaving 2 bases of the junction unmatched. The CDR3 is 14 amino acids. Of note for this clone: Its specificity is unknown.

Repertoires were generated with immunoSEQ multiplex PCR, while TCRdb's copy carries only in-frame clones and drops some. Here the sample spans about 24,000 clones, 65% to 85% being singletons. Whole-study findings and limits: Early timepoints after infection were absent, and convalescent patients were few in the study.

The receptor was isolated from a human donor who had a prior SARS-CoV-2 infection. The V call is TRBV7-2, the J call TRBJ2-7; 7 bases match TRBD2. The material was CD4+ T cells from PBMCs cultured with SARS-CoV-2 spike peptides, obtained before COVID-19 vaccination. This chain's CDR3 is CASSLVAGAYEQYF. The CDR3 DNA reads as TGTGCCAGCAGCTTAGTTGCGGGGGCCTACGAGCAGTACTTC.